This paragraph covers one TCR beta chain sequence. Amplified TCR beta CDR3 regions derived from RNA transcripts. In the first-round RT-PCR of the TCR CDR3, the HTBI primer set was used. TCRdb analysed the multiplex PCR reads with MiXCR anew, one entry per CDR3 protein. This table holds approximately 640,000 distinct CDR3 sequences, approximately 42% found once. V was pared by 3 bases and J by 5 bases, with 15 bases of the junction left unmatched. The V gene's germline CDR1 is LNHDA and CDR2 SQIVND (reference sequence). CDR3 length: 18 residues. This record comes from a study of T cells in Graves' hyperthyroidism and ophthalmopathy.

The TCR was taken from an adult man with Graves' disease, either hyperthyroidism or ophthalmopathy (not recorded which). The chain links TRBV19 to TRBJ2-5, with 10 positions matching TRBD2. Sequenced sample: peripheral blood or thyroid tissue (not recorded which). CDR3 region: CASSISRAGGPHQETQYF. The CDR3 bases are TGTGCCAGTAGTATTTCGAGAGCGGGAGGGCCTCATCAGGAGACCCAGTACTTC.